Sequencing of this TCR beta chain was carried out in a study of breast tumors, draining lymph nodes, adjacent tissues. TCRdb re-analysed the multiplex PCR reads in MiXCR, keeping a single row per CDR3 protein. The sample holds roughly 110,000 distinct CDR3 sequences, 30% seen once. Study-level points and caveats: Findings are consistent with lymph node origin and intratumoral expansion of most tumor T cells. Compared with lymph nodes, tumors were less diverse; compared with nontumor tissue, more. Tumor T cell lymph node origin was a supported hypothesis, not proven. Compared with basal-like, luminal-like tumors shared significantly more repertoire with nontumor tissue.

Axillary draining lymph nodes of breast cancer patients supplied the node samples. CDR1 and CDR2 from the germline V gene are SGDLS and YYNGEE. The J segment lost 0 bases and the V segment lost 1 base, leaving 1 base of the junction unmatched. The CDR3 has 15 residues. This clonotype occurred many times. Its antigen is currently unknown. The gene calls are TRBV9 and TRBJ2-1; 7 bases are shared with TRBD1. Sequencing was performed on axillary lymph node tissue. The TCR was taken from a female donor with breast cancer. Some clones in this sample may be carry-over from other donors' samples. Here the CDR3 DNA reads TGTGCCAGCAGCGTAAGGGACAGCTCCTACAATGAGCAGTTCTTC. The encoded protein is CASSVRDSSYNEQFF.